Sequencing of this T cell receptor (beta chain) was carried out in a study of CD8 T cells in Susac syndrome. Random hexamers were used to reverse transcribe about 0.5 to 1 ug of RNA. Across 54 Vbeta and 13 Jbeta, TCR beta CDR3 was amplified with immunoSEQ multiplex PCR. TCRdb reanalysed the immunoSEQ multiplex PCR reads using MiXCR and keeps one entry per CDR3 protein. The data contain around 50,000 distinct CDR3 sequences, 90% to 95% of them singletons. Germline CDR1 SQVTM, CDR2 ANQGSEA. This CDR3 is built from 16 residues. Trimming pared 3 bases from V and 2 bases from J, leaving 17 bases between. The clonotype was recovered from a human donor in good health. The chain uses TRBV29-1 and TRBJ2-1; tentative D call: TRBD2 (5 bases). Sequencing input: CD8+ T cells from PBMCs. The CDR3 region is CSVDSMPLAAYNEQFF. The CDR3 DNA reads TGCAGCGTTGACTCAATGCCCCTAGCAGCCTACAATGAGCAGTTCTTC.